The 7 T cell receptor beta chains presented below share a single source sample, sequenced in a study of T cells in women clearing cervical HPV infection. Repertoires were generated with immunoSEQ multiplex PCR, while TCRdb's copy carries only in-frame clones and drops some. The sample shows 7,500 to 9,500 clones, and approximately 8.3% sits with its ten largest clones. The specimen sequenced was blood buffy coat. The receptors here all came from a woman between 18 and 69 years old with a cervical HPV16 infection that either progressed to CIN3+ or cleared (not recorded which).

Concerning this clone: From the germline J gene comes the end of the CDR3, since the read stops 3 residues before it. This chain links TRBV6-2 or TRBV6-3 with TRBJ1-2; 7 bases match TRBD1. This CDR3 comprises 16 residues. Germline trimming cut 6 bases from V and 5 bases from J; bases unmatched to any gene: 15. The germline gives CDR1 MNHEY, CDR2 SVGEGT. CDR3 in amino acids: CASSVRIGQAIYGYTF. CDR3 bases read: TGTGCCAGCAGCGTTAGGATCGGACAGGCCATTTATGGC.

Comments on this clone: The read finishes 3 residues shy of the CDR3 end, and the germline J gene is used to complete it. V usage is TRBV18 and J usage is TRBJ1-5; D may be TRBD1 (5 bases). Germline CDR1 reads KGHSH; CDR2 reads LQKENI. The V gene lost 4 bases and the J gene lost 4 bases, with 17 bases spanning the gap. CDR3 size: 16 residues. The CDR3 DNA, read in part, is TGTGCCAGCTCACGTGGAATGTGGCAGGGTAATCAGCCC. This gives the protein CASSRGMWQGNQP. The whole CDR3 sequence is CASSRGMWQGNQPQHF. Using reference TRBV18 and TRBJ1-5 for the parts outside the CDR3, the full variable domain is NAGVMQNPRHLVRRRGQEARLRCSPMKGHSHVYWYRQLPEEGLKFMVYLQKENIIDESGMPKERFSAEFPKEGPSILRIQQVVRGDSAAYFCASSRGMWQGNQPQHFGDGTRLSIL.

As regards this clone: The CDR3 end lies 3 residues beyond the end of the read and is filled in from the germline J gene. Other DNA variants within this sample encode the same CDR3. The chain carries TRBV2 and TRBJ1-1, with a weak D call TRBD1 (6 bases). The CDR3 spans 16 residues. Germline V lookup: CDR1 SNHLY, CDR2 FYNNEI. CDR3 residues: CASREMAGRGGETAFF. The CDR3 bases that were read are TGTGCCAGCAGGGAAATGGCGGGGAGGGGGGGAGAGACA.

As to this clone: The CDR3 extends 3 residues past the end of the read, so its final part is completed from the germline J gene. At the DNA level, this CDR3 is encoded by other sequences in the same sample as well. V gene TRBV5-1 combines with J gene TRBJ2-2; no firm D call. Trimming removed 4 bases from V and 1 base from J, with 5 bases in between. The CDR3 is made up of 13 amino acids. Germline V gene data show CDR1 as SGHRS and CDR2 as YFSETQ. CDR3 protein: CASSPRNTGELFF. The CDR3 DNA, read in part, is TGCGCCAGCAGCCCGCGGAACACCGGGGAG.

Details on this clone: The sequenced fragment ends 3 residues before the CDR3 boundary, so the rest is inferred from the germline J gene. The rearrangement links TRBV6-1 to TRBJ1-3; D gene unclear. CDR1 and CDR2 (germline): MNHNS, SASEGT. Trimming removed 3 bases from V and 1 base from J, with 10 bases in between. This CDR3 comprises 15 residues. Here the CDR3 reads CASSEDRVSGNTIYF. Incomplete CDR3 DNA: TGTGCCAGCAGTGAGGATCGGGTTTCTGGAAACACC.

This clone shows up as medium-sized by frequency. The missing CDR3 end, 3 residues past where the read stops, is filled in from the germline J gene. The J gene is TRBJ1-1, the V gene TRBV5-1; 7 bases fit TRBD1. The CDR3 has 16 residues. CDR1 and CDR2 (germline): SGHRS, YFSETQ. V lost 0 bases and J lost 7; bases outside the gene matches: 12. The CDR3 spells CASSLAGTAMTSEAFF. The sequenced part of the CDR3 DNA is TGCGCCAGCAGCTTGGCCGGGACAGCGATGACAAGTGAA.

Remarks on this clone: The read ends 3 residues before the CDR3 terminus; that terminus is restored from the germline J gene. The chain carries TRBV5-1 and TRBJ1-1, with D tentatively TRBD1 (6 bases). Germline V gives CDR1 SGHRS, CDR2 YFSETQ. Trimming removed 3 bases from V and 3 bases from J, with 12 bases in between. The CDR3 is made up of 14 amino acids. CDR3 DNA (partial): TGCGCCAGCAGCTCGGGATACAGGGACACTGAA. It encodes CASSSGYRDTE. The entire CDR3 protein reads CASSSGYRDTEAFF. The variable domain in full, with the rest retrieved from reference TRBV5-1 and TRBJ1-1, is KAGVTQTPRYLIKTRGQQVTLSCSPISGHRSVSWYQQTPGQGLQFLFEYFSETQRNKGNFPGRFSGRQFSNSRSEMNVSTLELGDSALYLCASSSGYRDTEAFFGQGTRLTVV.